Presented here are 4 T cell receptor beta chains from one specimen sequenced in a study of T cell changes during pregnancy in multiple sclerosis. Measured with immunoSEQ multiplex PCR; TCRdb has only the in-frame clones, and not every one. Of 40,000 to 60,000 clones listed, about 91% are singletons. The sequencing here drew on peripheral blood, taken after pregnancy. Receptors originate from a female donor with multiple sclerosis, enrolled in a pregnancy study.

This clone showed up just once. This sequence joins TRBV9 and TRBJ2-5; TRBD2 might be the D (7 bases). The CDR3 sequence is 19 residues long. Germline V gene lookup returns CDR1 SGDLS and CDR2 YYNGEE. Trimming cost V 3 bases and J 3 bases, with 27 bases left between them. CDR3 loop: CASSGPRRAVGGGEETQYF. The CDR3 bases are TGTGCCAGCAGCGGGCCGAGACGCGCGGTCGGAGGGGGGGAAGAGACCCAGTACTTC.

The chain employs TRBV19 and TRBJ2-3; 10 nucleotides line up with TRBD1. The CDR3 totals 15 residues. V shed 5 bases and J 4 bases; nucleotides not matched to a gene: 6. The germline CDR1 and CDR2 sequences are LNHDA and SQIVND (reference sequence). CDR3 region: CASSPTGTGADTQYF. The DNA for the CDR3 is TGTGCCAGTAGTCCCACCGGGACAGGGGCAGATACGCAGTATTTT.

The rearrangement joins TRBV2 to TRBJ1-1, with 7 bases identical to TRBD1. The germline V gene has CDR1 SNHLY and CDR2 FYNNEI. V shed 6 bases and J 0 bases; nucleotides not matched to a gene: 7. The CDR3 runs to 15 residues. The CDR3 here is CASRYDRALNTEAFF. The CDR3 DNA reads TGTGCCAGCAGATACGACAGGGCCCTGAACACTGAAGCTTTCTTT.

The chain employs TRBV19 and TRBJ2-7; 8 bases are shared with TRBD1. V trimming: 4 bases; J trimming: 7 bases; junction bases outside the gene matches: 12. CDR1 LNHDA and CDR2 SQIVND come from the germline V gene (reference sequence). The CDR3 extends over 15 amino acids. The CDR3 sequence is CASSTSGTGIREQYF. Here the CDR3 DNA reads TGTGCCAGTAGTACATCCGGGACAGGAATACGTGAGCAGTACTTC.